This T cell receptor (beta chain) was sequenced in a study of blood T cell repertoires in COVID-19. Generated by immunoSEQ multiplex PCR, the TCRdb table keeps only in-frame clones and is missing some. The sample includes some 40,000 clones, roughly 80% seen only once; the top ten take more than 8.5%. V lost 2 bases, J lost 2 bases, and 9 bases stayed unmatched. This CDR3 is built from 16 residues. The germline gives CDR1 GTSNPN, CDR2 SVGIG (reference sequence). The clonotype was recovered from a man aged 55 to 70 in a cohort sampled during active COVID-19. Sequencing used peripheral blood. The chain carries TRBV30 and TRBJ1-5, with TRBD1 matching over 7 bases. The CDR3 loop is CAWSIAGGWGNQPQHF. CDR3 coding DNA: TGTGCCTGGAGTATCGCAGGGGGATGGGGCAATCAGCCCCAGCATTTT.